The rows below give T cell receptor beta chains drawn from one sample of a study of T-cell reconstitution after alpha-beta-depleted transplantation in children. Using its own MiXCR run on the PCR reads, TCRdb lists one record per CDR3 protein. Of just under 250,000 distinct CDR3 sequences listed, more than 20% are singletons. Sequenced here: PBMCs, sampled before TCRalphabeta/CD19-depleted stem cell transplant. These receptors were taken from a girl aged 2-10 years with Fanconi anemia, due to receive a stem cell transplant. Each CDR3 is given with its conserved first and last residue. D genes are given only for firm matches.

d_gene: TRBD2; j_gene: TRBJ2-5; v_gene: TRBV7-9; len: 14; CDR3aa: CASSFQRGEETQYF
d_gene: NA; j_gene: TRBJ2-3; v_gene: TRBV12-3/TRBV12-4; len: 15; CDR3aa: CASSLVDMVKDTQYF
d_gene: NA; j_gene: TRBJ2-1; v_gene: TRBV5-1; len: 16; CDR3aa: CASSLAGRGSYNEQFF
d_gene: TRBD2; j_gene: TRBJ2-1; v_gene: TRBV18; len: 16; CDR3aa: CASSPLAGGFYNEQFF
d_gene: TRBD1; j_gene: TRBJ1-2; v_gene: TRBV28; len: 16; CDR3aa: CASSRPIGRGRIGYTF
d_gene: NA; j_gene: TRBJ2-2; v_gene: TRBV29-1; len: 14; CDR3aa: CSVAGGQSTGELFF
d_gene: NA; j_gene: TRBJ2-3; v_gene: TRBV29-1; len: 13; CDR3aa: CSVSLTNTDTQYF
d_gene: NA; j_gene: TRBJ2-7; v_gene: TRBV12-3/TRBV12-4; len: 15; CDR3aa: CASSPLGGVGYEQYF
d_gene: NA; j_gene: TRBJ2-1; v_gene: TRBV29-1; len: 14; CDR3aa: CSVGSGTRGNEQFF
d_gene: NA; j_gene: TRBJ2-3; v_gene: TRBV12-3/TRBV12-4; len: 14; CDR3aa: CASSWGEGRDTQYF
d_gene: TRBD2; j_gene: TRBJ2-7; v_gene: TRBV28; len: 16; CDR3aa: CASSIPSGSLPYEQYF
d_gene: NA; j_gene: TRBJ2-7; v_gene: TRBV7-9; len: 14; CDR3aa: CASSPAGRLYEQYF
d_gene: NA; j_gene: TRBJ2-5; v_gene: TRBV27; len: 11; CDR3aa: CASGVLETQYF
d_gene: TRBD1; j_gene: TRBJ2-2; v_gene: TRBV2; len: 13; CDR3aa: CARQGARTGELFF
d_gene: TRBD2; j_gene: TRBJ2-7; v_gene: TRBV18; len: 14; CDR3aa: CASSRLAGGHEQYF
d_gene: NA; j_gene: TRBJ2-3; v_gene: TRBV12-3/TRBV12-4; len: 15; CDR3aa: CASSLGGLATDTQYF
d_gene: TRBD2; j_gene: TRBJ2-7; v_gene: TRBV6-2/TRBV6-3; len: 17; CDR3aa: CASSYLLAGGGSYEQYF
d_gene: NA; j_gene: TRBJ1-2; v_gene: TRBV29-1; len: 13; CDR3aa: CSVEDLGGWGYTF
d_gene: NA; j_gene: TRBJ2-7; v_gene: TRBV20-1; len: 12; CDR3aa: CSARQDTYEQYF
d_gene: TRBD1; j_gene: TRBJ1-6; v_gene: TRBV25-1; len: 15; CDR3aa: CASSEWDRPNSPLHF
d_gene: TRBD1; j_gene: TRBJ1-1; v_gene: TRBV5-4; len: 16; CDR3aa: CASSSDRGIRGTEAFF
d_gene: TRBD2; j_gene: TRBJ2-5; v_gene: TRBV19; len: 18; CDR3aa: CASSKMGLGLQYQETQYF
d_gene: NA; j_gene: TRBJ2-7; v_gene: TRBV21-1; len: 15; CDR3aa: CASSNSGTPSYEQYF
d_gene: TRBD1; j_gene: TRBJ2-5; v_gene: TRBV12-3/TRBV12-4; len: 14; CDR3aa: CASSLDRGQETQYF
d_gene: TRBD2; j_gene: TRBJ2-1; v_gene: TRBV11-2; len: 15; CDR3aa: CASSLVRGAYNEQFF
d_gene: NA; j_gene: TRBJ2-3; v_gene: TRBV20-1; len: 14; CDR3aa: CSAPQGGNTDTQYF
d_gene: NA; j_gene: TRBJ1-5; v_gene: TRBV12-3/TRBV12-4; len: 15; CDR3aa: CASSFGTYSNQPQHF
d_gene: NA; j_gene: TRBJ1-4; v_gene: TRBV20-1; len: 12; CDR3aa: CSASTANEKLFF
d_gene: TRBD2; j_gene: TRBJ2-7; v_gene: TRBV29-1; len: 12; CDR3aa: CSVGRGTYEQYF
d_gene: NA; j_gene: TRBJ2-7; v_gene: TRBV20-1; len: 14; CDR3aa: CSASLSAITYEQYF
d_gene: NA; j_gene: TRBJ2-1; v_gene: TRBV20-1; len: 13; CDR3aa: CSANSAGGNEQFF
d_gene: TRBD2; j_gene: TRBJ2-7; v_gene: TRBV29-1; len: 14; CDR3aa: CSVSPGLAPYEQYF
d_gene: TRBD1; j_gene: TRBJ2-7; v_gene: TRBV20-1; len: 13; CDR3aa: CSALDRVIYEQYF
d_gene: NA; j_gene: TRBJ2-6; v_gene: TRBV29-1; len: 14; CDR3aa: CSVAGGAGANVLTF
d_gene: NA; j_gene: TRBJ2-3; v_gene: TRBV29-1; len: 14; CDR3aa: CSVLRGPRTDTQYF
d_gene: TRBD1; j_gene: TRBJ2-5; v_gene: TRBV5-1; len: 15; CDR3aa: CASSVTTGGGETQYF
d_gene: NA; j_gene: TRBJ1-5; v_gene: TRBV20-1; len: 14; CDR3aa: CSAPRTESNQPQHF
d_gene: TRBD2; j_gene: TRBJ2-1; v_gene: TRBV29-1; len: 13; CDR3aa: CSVGAGVTNEQFF
d_gene: NA; j_gene: TRBJ2-5; v_gene: TRBV27; len: 13; CDR3aa: CASSMTGKVTQYF
d_gene: NA; j_gene: TRBJ2-1; v_gene: TRBV20-1; len: 14; CDR3aa: CSATRDSIHNEQFF
d_gene: TRBD1; j_gene: TRBJ1-2; v_gene: TRBV29-1; len: 14; CDR3aa: CSVPKGAGYGGYTF
d_gene: TRBD1; j_gene: TRBJ2-7; v_gene: TRBV10-3; len: 14; CDR3aa: CAISGTGEPYEQYF
d_gene: NA; j_gene: TRBJ2-7; v_gene: TRBV28; len: 12; CDR3aa: CASSLRAYEQYF
d_gene: NA; j_gene: TRBJ1-6; v_gene: TRBV20-1; len: 15; CDR3aa: CSARDPDSYNSPLHF
d_gene: TRBD2; j_gene: TRBJ2-7; v_gene: TRBV6-2/TRBV6-3; len: 14; CDR3aa: CASSYSGGSAVGYF
d_gene: NA; j_gene: TRBJ2-1; v_gene: TRBV29-1; len: 15; CDR3aa: CSVSYWGSSYNEQFF
d_gene: TRBD2; j_gene: TRBJ2-1; v_gene: TRBV6-5; len: 15; CDR3aa: CASSQGLAGENEQFF
d_gene: NA; j_gene: TRBJ2-7; v_gene: TRBV6-2/TRBV6-3; len: 14; CDR3aa: CASSPGGGGIEQYF
d_gene: TRBD2; j_gene: TRBJ2-1; v_gene: TRBV20-1; len: 13; CDR3aa: CSANGPGGDEQFF
d_gene: NA; j_gene: TRBJ2-3; v_gene: TRBV20-1; len: 13; CDR3aa: CSARDPGTDTQYF